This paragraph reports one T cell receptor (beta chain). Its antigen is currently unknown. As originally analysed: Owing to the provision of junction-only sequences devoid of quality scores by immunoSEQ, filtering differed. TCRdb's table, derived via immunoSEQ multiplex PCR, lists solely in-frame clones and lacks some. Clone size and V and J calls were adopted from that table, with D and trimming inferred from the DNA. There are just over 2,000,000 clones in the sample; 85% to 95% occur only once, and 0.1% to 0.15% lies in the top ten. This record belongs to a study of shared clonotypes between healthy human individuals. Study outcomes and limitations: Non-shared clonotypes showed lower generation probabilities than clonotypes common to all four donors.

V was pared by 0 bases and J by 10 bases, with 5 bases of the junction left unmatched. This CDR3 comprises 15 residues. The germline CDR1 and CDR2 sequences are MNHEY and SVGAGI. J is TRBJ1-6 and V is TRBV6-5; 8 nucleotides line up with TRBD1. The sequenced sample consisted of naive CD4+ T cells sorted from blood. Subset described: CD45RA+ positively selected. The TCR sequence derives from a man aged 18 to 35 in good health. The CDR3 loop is CASSYSNRGESPLHF. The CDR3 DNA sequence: TGTGCCAGCAGTTACTCGAACAGGGGGGAGTCACCCCTCCACTTT.